These 8 T cell receptor beta chains were all obtained from the same sample, sequenced in a study of siplizumab effects on memory and regulatory T cells. Here immunoSEQ multiplex PCR was the method, and the copy in TCRdb shows in-frame clones only, minus some. This table holds around 100,000 clones, around 94% found once. The specimen sequenced was non-Treg CD4+ T cells sorted from blood. Source of these receptors: a human donor in good health.

This chain uses TRBV18 with TRBJ1-2, with a tentative D call TRBD1 (5 bases). This CDR3 region has 14 residues. V lost 4 bases and J 6 bases, leaving 15 bases between the germline ends. Germline values: CDR1 KGHSH, CDR2 LQKENI. The CDR3 spells CASSRPQGSHGYTF. The CDR3 bases are TGTGCCAGCTCACGGCCCCAGGGATCCCATGGCTACACCTTC.

In this sample, this clone turned up once. This chain connects TRBV10-3 to TRBJ2-2; TRBD2 is a possible D gene (5 bases). The germline V gene has CDR1 ENHRY and CDR2 SYGVKD. Trimming left V 1 base short and J 7 bases short, with 7 bases between. CDR3 length: 13 residues. The DNA for the CDR3 is TGTGCCATCAGTGAGTTCGGGAACGGGGAGCTGTTTTTT. It translates to CAISEFGNGELFF.

The CDR3 here is CASSQDRGTGDSSYEQYF. In DNA form, the CDR3 reads TGCGCCAGCAGCCAAGATCGTGGGACAGGGGACAGCTCCTACGAGCAGTACTTC. The gene calls are TRBV4-1 and TRBJ2-5; 10 bases match TRBD1. The DNA end is more similar to TRBJ2-7, so the J call may be wrong. Germline loops: CDR1 MGHRA, CDR2 YSYEKL. The CDR3 spans 18 residues.

The chain joins TRBV6-1 to TRBJ1-5; the D gene is possibly TRBD1 (5 bases). Germline CDR1 is MNHNS and CDR2 is SASEGT. The CDR3 consists of 13 residues. V gave up 1 base and J gave up 7 bases, with 8 bases separating them. The CDR3: CASSEGTRQPQHF. For the CDR3, the DNA is TGTGCCAGCAGTGAAGGGACACGACAGCCCCAGCATTTT.

This chain connects TRBV5-1 to TRBJ2-7; no definite D call. This CDR3 has 11 amino acids. V was pared by 4 bases and J by 5 bases, with 7 bases between. The germline V gene encodes CDR1 SGHRS and CDR2 YFSETQ. CDR3 region: CASSDYNEQYF. CDR3 bases: TGCGCCAGCAGCGATTACAACGAGCAGTACTTC.

The V and J genes are TRBV11-2 and TRBJ2-5; 8 bases align to TRBD1. Trimming at V came to 0 bases and at J to 9 bases, leaving 12 bases not matched to a gene. This CDR3 is 16 amino acids long. Germline V gene data show CDR1 as SGHAT and CDR2 as FQNNGV. CDR3 sequence: CASSLDPGTGPPAQYF. CDR3 in DNA: TGTGCCAGCAGCTTAGACCCAGGGACAGGCCCACCCGCCCAGTACTTC.

The V and J genes are TRBV18 and TRBJ2-7; TRBD2 might be the D (6 bases). V was cut by 0 bases and J by 6 bases, with 9 bases left in between. The CDR3 contains 13 residues. Germline CDR1 reads KGHSH; CDR2 reads LQKENI. CDR3 protein: CASSPPMGGEQYF. The CDR3 DNA follows: TGTGCCAGCTCACCACCGATGGGAGGCGAGCAGTACTTC. Drawing the rest from reference TRBV18 and TRBJ2-7, the complete variable domain is NAGVMQNPRHLVRRRGQEARLRCSPMKGHSHVYWYRQLPEEGLKFMVYLQKENIIDESGMPKERFSAEFPKEGPSILRIQQVVRGDSAAYFCASSPPMGGEQYFGPGTRLTVT.

This chain uses TRBV11-2 with TRBJ2-5, with TRBD2 matching over 8 bases. The DNA end favors TRBJ2-7, so the J call may be wrong. Germline CDR1 SGHAT, CDR2 FQNNGV. This CDR3 spans 13 amino acids. DNA for the CDR3: TGTGCCAGCAGCCGGACTAGCATCTACGAGCAGTACTTC. Amino acid sequence: CASSRTSIYEQYF.